The 10 T cell receptor beta chains given below trace back to one sample, sequenced in a study of blood T cell repertoires in COVID-19. Sequencing was performed with immunoSEQ multiplex PCR; in TCRdb, only in-frame clones are kept and a portion is missing. In the table there are 25,000 to 30,000 clones, about 83% of which are singletons. Specimen: peripheral blood. These receptors all come from a human donor in a cohort sampled during active COVID-19.

This chain uses TRBV18 with TRBJ2-3; 7 nucleotides match TRBD1. CDR3 size: 17 residues. From germline, CDR1 is KGHSH and CDR2 LQKENI. After removal of 3 bases from V and 1 base from J, the junction contained 10 bases not matched to a gene. Written as DNA, the CDR3 is TGTGCCAGCTCACCGTACTATCCGGGACAGCGCACAGATACGCAGTATTTT. Amino acids: CASSPYYPGQRTDTQYF. The complete variable domain, with remaining parts taken from reference TRBV18 and TRBJ2-3, reads NAGVMQNPRHLVRRRGQEARLRCSPMKGHSHVYWYRQLPEEGLKFMVYLQKENIIDESGMPKERFSAEFPKEGPSILRIQQVVRGDSAAYFCASSPYYPGQRTDTQYFGPGTRLTVL.

The chain combines TRBV4-2 with TRBJ2-3; no reliable D call. The V and J ends lost 1 base and 1 base respectively, with 9 bases between them. CDR1 and CDR2 (germline): LGHNA, YNFKEQ. This CDR3 contains 15 residues. The CDR3 region is CASSQVISGTDTQYF. In DNA, the CDR3 is TGTGCCAGCAGCCAAGTCATATCGGGCACAGATACGCAGTATTTT.

The chain recombines TRBV18 with TRBJ1-1, with a possible D match to TRBD1 (5 bases). Germline V lookup: CDR1 KGHSH, CDR2 LQKENI. The CDR3 length is 14 residues. V shed 0 bases and J shed 3 bases, with 8 bases lying between them. CDR3: CASSPPGGDTEAFF. CDR3 nucleotides: TGTGCCAGCTCACCACCGGGGGGTGACACTGAAGCTTTCTTT.

This clone appeared once. This chain joins TRBV19 and TRBJ2-7; 7 bases line up with TRBD1. V lost 2 bases, J lost 2 bases, and 6 bases stayed unmatched. The CDR3 is made up of 15 amino acids. Germline CDR1 LNHDA, CDR2 SQIVND (reference sequence). The CDR3 loop is CASSITGVGTYEQYF. CDR3 coding DNA: TGTGCCAGTAGTATAACAGGGGTAGGGACCTACGAGCAGTACTTC.

The chain links TRBV4-1 to TRBJ2-7; perhaps TRBD1 as D (6 bases). Germline V gene lookup returns CDR1 MGHRA and CDR2 YSYEKL. The CDR3 runs 14 residues. V was cut by 0 bases and J by 3 bases, with 9 bases left in between. CDR3 in DNA: TGCGCCAGCAGCCAAGAACCACAGGGCTACGAGCAGTACTTC. Translated: CASSQEPQGYEQYF.

This sequence joins TRBV5-1 and TRBJ1-5, with TRBD1 matching over 9 bases. Germline-derived CDR1 and CDR2 are SGHRS and YFSETQ. After removal of 2 bases from V and 0 bases from J, the junction contained 6 bases not matched to a gene. This CDR3 spans 17 amino acids. In nucleotides, the CDR3 is TGCGCCAGCAGCTTCTGGGACAGGGATTATAGCAATCAGCCCCAGCATTTT. Translation gives CASSFWDRDYSNQPQHF.

This rearrangement joins TRBV2 to TRBJ2-7; D ambiguous. The ends were cut back, 7 bases at V and 9 bases at J, with 25 bases in the middle. From germline, CDR1 is SNHLY and CDR2 FYNNEI. The CDR3 is 15 residues long. The CDR3 protein is CASKKELSTNQVQYF. DNA for the CDR3: TGTGCCAGCAAGAAAGAGTTAAGTACGAATCAGGTGCAGTACTTC.

V gene TRBV27 combines with J gene TRBJ2-7; D uncertain. Per the germline V gene, CDR1 is MNHEY and CDR2 is SMNVEV (reference sequence). The CDR3 totals 12 residues. V was clipped by 4 bases and J by 5 bases, with 9 bases between them. CDR3 nucleotide sequence: TGTGCCAGCAGTTCCCTAGGTCACGAGCAGTACTTC. This gives the protein CASSSLGHEQYF.

The chain recombines TRBV12-3 or TRBV12-4 with TRBJ1-2; 10 nucleotides match TRBD1. Unmatched junction bases numbered 1, after V lost 6 bases and J lost 3 bases. The CDR3 runs to 13 residues. The CDR3 DNA follows: TGTGCCAGCAGGACAGGGGGCGACTATGGCTACACCTTC. Its translation is CASRTGGDYGYTF.

The rearrangement uses TRBV27 and TRBJ2-7; 7 nucleotides agree with TRBD2. Germline V gene data show CDR1 as MNHEY and CDR2 as SMNVEV (reference sequence). V was pared by 9 bases and J by 0 bases, with 5 bases of the junction left unmatched. This CDR3 is built from 13 residues. DNA of the CDR3: TGTGCCAGTTCTCGCGGGAGCTCCTACGAGCAGTACTTC. Residues: CASSRGSSYEQYF.